This T cell receptor beta chain appears in the sequencing data of a study of early T cells in non-severe SARS-CoV-2 infection. This clonotype occurred a few times. MiXCR, applied by TCRdb to the 5' RACE reads, yields one record per CDR3 protein. The data hold some 57,000 distinct CDR3 sequences, with 10% to 11% observed a single time. Per the germline V gene, CDR1 is SGDLS and CDR2 is YYNGEE. The V gene end was trimmed by 4 bases and the J gene end by 6 bases; junction bases not matched to a gene: 19. The CDR3 totals 19 residues. The chain uses TRBV9 and TRBJ1-1; 12 bases match TRBD1. Sequencing was performed on whole blood. The TCR sequence derives from an adult who was a healthcare worker with PCR-confirmed SARS-CoV-2 infection or an uninfected control (not recorded which). The CDR3 is CASSFRDRGLMALGAEAFF. CDR3 DNA sequence: TGTGCCAGCAGCTTCCGGGACAGGGGGCTGATGGCGCTGGGGGCTGAAGCTTTCTTT.